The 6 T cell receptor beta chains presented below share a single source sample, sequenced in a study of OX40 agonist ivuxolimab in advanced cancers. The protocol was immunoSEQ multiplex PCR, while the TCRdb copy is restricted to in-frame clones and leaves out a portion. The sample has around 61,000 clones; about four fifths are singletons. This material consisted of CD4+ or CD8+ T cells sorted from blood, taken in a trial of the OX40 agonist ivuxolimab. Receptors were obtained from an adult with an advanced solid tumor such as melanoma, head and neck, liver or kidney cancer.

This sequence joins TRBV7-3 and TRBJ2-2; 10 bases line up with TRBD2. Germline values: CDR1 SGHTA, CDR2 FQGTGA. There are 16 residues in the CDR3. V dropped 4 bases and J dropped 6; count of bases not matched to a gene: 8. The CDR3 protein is CASSSPSGSYAGELFF. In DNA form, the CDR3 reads TGTGCCAGCAGCTCTCCTAGCGGGAGTTACGCCGGGGAGCTGTTTTTT.

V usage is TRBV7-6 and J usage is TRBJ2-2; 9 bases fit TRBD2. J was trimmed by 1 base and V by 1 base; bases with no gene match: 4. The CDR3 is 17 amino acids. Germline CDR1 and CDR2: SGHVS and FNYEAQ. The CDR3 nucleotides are TGTGCCAGCAGCTTAGTTAGCGGGAGCTGGAACACCGGGGAGCTGTTTTTT. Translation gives CASSLVSGSWNTGELFF. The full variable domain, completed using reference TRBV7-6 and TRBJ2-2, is GAGVSQSPRYKVTKRGQDVALRCDPISGHVSLYWYRQALGQGPEFLTYFNYEAQQDKSGLPNDRFSAERPEGSISTLTIQRTEQRDSAMYRCASSLVSGSWNTGELFFGEGSRLTVL.

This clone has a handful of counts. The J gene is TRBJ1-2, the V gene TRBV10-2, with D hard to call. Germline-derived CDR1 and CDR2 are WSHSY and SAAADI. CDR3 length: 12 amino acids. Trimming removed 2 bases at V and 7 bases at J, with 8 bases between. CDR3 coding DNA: TGCGCCAGCAGTGAGATTGAGGGTGGCTACACCTTC. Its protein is CASSEIEGGYTF.

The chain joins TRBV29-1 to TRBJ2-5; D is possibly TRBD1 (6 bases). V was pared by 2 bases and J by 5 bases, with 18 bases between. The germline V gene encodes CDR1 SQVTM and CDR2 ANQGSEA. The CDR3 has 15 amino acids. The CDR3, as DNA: TGCAGCGTTGAAACGTACCAGGGGACATGGGAGACCCAGTACTTC. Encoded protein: CSVETYQGTWETQYF.

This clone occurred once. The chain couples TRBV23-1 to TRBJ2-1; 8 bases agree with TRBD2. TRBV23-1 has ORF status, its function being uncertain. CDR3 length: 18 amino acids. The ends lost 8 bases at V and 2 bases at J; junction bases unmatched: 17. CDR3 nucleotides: TGCGCCAGCTCGGGAAGCGAGGTAGCGGGACGTCCCTACAATGAGCAGTTCTTC. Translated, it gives CASSGSEVAGRPYNEQFF.

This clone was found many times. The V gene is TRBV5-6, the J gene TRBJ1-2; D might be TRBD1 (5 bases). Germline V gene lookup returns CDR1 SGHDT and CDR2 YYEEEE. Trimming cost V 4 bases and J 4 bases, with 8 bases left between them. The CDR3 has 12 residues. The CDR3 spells CASSRGVYGYTF. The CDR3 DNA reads TGTGCCAGCAGCCGAGGGGTCTATGGCTACACCTTC.